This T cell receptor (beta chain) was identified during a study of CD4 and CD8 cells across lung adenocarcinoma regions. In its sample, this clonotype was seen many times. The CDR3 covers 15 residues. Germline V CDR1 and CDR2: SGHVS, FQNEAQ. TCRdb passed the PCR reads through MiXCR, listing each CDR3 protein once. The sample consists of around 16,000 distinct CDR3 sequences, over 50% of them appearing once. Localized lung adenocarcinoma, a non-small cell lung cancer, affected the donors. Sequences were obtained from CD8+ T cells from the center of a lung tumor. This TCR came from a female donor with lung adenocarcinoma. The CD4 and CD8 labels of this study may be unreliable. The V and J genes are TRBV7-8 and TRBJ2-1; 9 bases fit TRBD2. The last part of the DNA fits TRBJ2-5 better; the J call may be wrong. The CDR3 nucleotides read TGTGCCAGCAGCTTTACTAGCGGGCTCCAAGAGACCCAGTACTTC. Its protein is CASSFTSGLQETQYF.